A selection of T cell receptor beta chains follows, all from one sample in a study of shared clonotypes between healthy human individuals. The table came from immunoSEQ multiplex PCR; TCRdb's copy has only in-frame clones and leaves some out. The data hold around 750,000 clones, with 74% observed a single time. Sequencing was carried out using memory CD4+ T cells sorted from blood. The receptors derive from a young woman in good health. The CDR3 runs from the conserved cysteine through the conserved F or W. D genes are given only for firm matches. Some rows have no size entry. The others give once, few or many, or a class for an expanded clone.

J: TRBJ2-3; size: .; V: TRBV29-1; D: TRBD2; CDR3: CSVGVTSGLTDTQYF; DNA: TGCAGCGTTGGAGTGACTAGCGGCTTAACGGATACGCAGTATTTT
J: TRBJ2-7; size: .; V: TRBV5-6; D: .; CDR3: CASTGTETYEQYF; DNA: TGTGCCAGCACGGGGACGGAAACCTACGAGCAGTACTTC
J: TRBJ2-7; size: .; V: TRBV2; D: TRBD1; CDR3: CASNPQGAYHEQYF; DNA: TGTGCCAGCAACCCCCAGGGGGCGTACCACGAGCAGTACTTC
J: TRBJ2-5; size: .; V: TRBV5-5; D: .; CDR3: CASSFHGETQYF; DNA: TGTGCCAGCAGCTTTCATGGGGAGACCCAGTACTTC
J: TRBJ1-2; size: .; V: TRBV28; D: .; CDR3: CASSLRGAGANYGYTF; DNA: TGTGCCAGCAGCCTACGGGGGGCGGGAGCTAACTATGGCTACACCTTC
J: TRBJ2-7; size: .; V: TRBV9; D: TRBD2; CDR3: CASSGPGLAREQYF; DNA: TGTGCCAGCAGCGGACCGGGACTAGCTCGGGAGCAGTACTTC
J: TRBJ2-7; size: .; V: TRBV6-5; D: TRBD2; CDR3: CASSYQRESEQYF; DNA: TGTGCCAGCAGTTACCAGCGGGAGAGTGAGCAGTACTTC
J: TRBJ2-3; size: .; V: TRBV6-6; D: .; CDR3: CASNRHPEILPDTQYF; DNA: TGTGCCAGCAACAGGCATCCAGAGATACTCCCAGATACGCAGTATTTT
J: TRBJ1-4; size: .; V: TRBV30; D: TRBD1; CDR3: CAWSPTGGLTNEKLFF; DNA: TGTGCCTGGAGTCCTACAGGGGGCCTGACTAATGAAAAACTGTTTTTT
J: TRBJ1-4; size: .; V: TRBV5-1; D: .; CDR3: CASSLAGLDNEKLFF; DNA: TGCGCCAGCAGCTTGGCTGGGCTCGATAATGAAAAACTGTTTTTT
J: TRBJ1-1; size: .; V: TRBV7-2; D: .; CDR3: CASSLVPGVGTEAFF; DNA: TGTGCCAGCAGCTTAGTCCCCGGGGTGGGCACTGAAGCTTTCTTT
J: TRBJ1-1; size: .; V: TRBV5-1; D: .; CDR3: CASRITTNTEAFF; DNA: TGCGCCAGCAGGATAACGACGAACACTGAAGCTTTCTTT
J: TRBJ2-5; size: .; V: TRBV5-1; D: .; CDR3: CASSEDQETQYF; DNA: TGCGCCAGCAGCGAGGACCAGGAGACCCAGTACTTC
J: TRBJ1-1; size: .; V: TRBV18; D: .; CDR3: CASSSGGTGNTEAFF; DNA: TGTGCCAGCTCTTCGGGGGGCACGGGGAACACTGAAGCTTTCTTT
J: TRBJ1-5; size: .; V: TRBV19; D: .; CDR3: CASSIMIGEGQPQHF; DNA: TGTGCCAGTAGTATAATGATCGGGGAGGGACAGCCCCAGCATTTT
J: TRBJ1-3; size: .; V: TRBV6-6; D: .; CDR3: CATSGRPSDTIYF; DNA: TGTGCCACCTCAGGGCGGCCTTCGGACACCATATATTTT
J: TRBJ2-7; size: .; V: TRBV7-9; D: TRBD1; CDR3: CASADAGTGNYEQYF; DNA: TGTGCCAGCGCCGACGCTGGGACAGGGAACTATGAGCAGTACTTC
J: TRBJ1-1; size: once; V: TRBV29-1; D: TRBD1; CDR3: CSARQGAPTEAFF; DNA: TGCAGCGCCCGACAGGGGGCGCCCACTGAAGCTTTCTTT
J: TRBJ1-4; size: .; V: TRBV6-5; D: TRBD1; CDR3: CASRRRDRGGGKLFF; DNA: TGTGCCAGCAGGAGGCGGGACAGGGGAGGAGGGAAACTGTTTTTT
J: TRBJ1-4; size: .; V: TRBV5-4; D: .; CDR3: CASSLDGPGEKLFF; DNA: TGTGCCAGCAGCTTAGACGGGCCCGGGGAAAAACTGTTTTTT
J: TRBJ2-1; size: .; V: TRBV7-2; D: TRBD2; CDR3: CASSTRLAGYNEQFF; DNA: TGTGCCAGCAGCACCCGACTAGCGGGTTACAATGAGCAGTTCTTC
J: TRBJ2-2; size: .; V: TRBV29-1; D: .; CDR3: CSVSNRANTGELFF; DNA: TGCAGCGTCTCGAACAGGGCTAACACCGGGGAGCTGTTTTTT
J: TRBJ2-7; size: .; V: TRBV5-1; D: .; CDR3: CASSSATTGRQYF; DNA: TGCGCCAGCAGCTCCGCGACCACCGGGAGGCAGTACTTC